Shown below are 3 T cell receptor beta chains from a single sample sequenced in a study of Graves' ophthalmopathy and Graves' hyperthyroidism. From RNA, the CDR3 regions of TCR beta chains were amplified and sequenced. The library came from an HTBI-primed first-round RT-PCR and a second-round multiplex PCR. One entry per CDR3 protein results from TCRdb running MiXCR on the multiplex PCR reads. In the table there are approximately 700,000 distinct CDR3 sequences, about two fifths of which are singletons. Sequenced sample: peripheral blood. These receptors came from an adult man with Graves' ophthalmopathy.

Ten or more counts support this clonotype. This chain uses TRBV6-5 with TRBJ2-7; TRBD1 matches at 9 bases. Germline lookup yields CDR1 MNHEY and CDR2 SVGAGI. The length of the CDR3 is 14 residues. J was trimmed by 2 bases and V by 5 bases; bases with no gene match: 4. CDR3 sequence (DNA): TGTGCCAGCAGTAACCGGGACAGGGCCTACGAGCAGTACTTC. It codes for CASSNRDRAYEQYF.

This clonotype was seen many times. Mismatch with germline at one junction end may stem from a read error. This chain connects TRBV12-3 or TRBV12-4 to TRBJ1-1; D perhaps matches TRBD1 (6 bases). The CDR3 length is 14 residues. The CDR3 region has the DNA TGTGCCAGCAGCTTAGGTACAGGGTATACTGAAGCTTTCTTT. As protein: CASSLGTGYTEAFF.

Ten or more counts support this clonotype. The J gene is TRBJ1-1, the V gene TRBV6-5; 7 nucleotides agree with TRBD1. Germline CDR1 reads MNHEY; CDR2 reads SVGAGI. V was pared by 5 bases and J by 8 bases, with 8 bases of the junction left unmatched. This CDR3 spans 13 amino acids. The CDR3 DNA reads as TGTGCCAGCAGTCTTACCGCGGACAGGGAAGCTTTCTTT. Translated: CASSLTADREAFF.